These 20 T cell receptor beta chains originate from one sample sequenced in a study of blood T cell repertoires in COVID-19. Using immunoSEQ multiplex PCR, the repertoire was profiled, and TCRdb retains in-frame clones only, with some absent. This table has 150,000 to 190,000 clones, 75% to 90% appearing once. The sample consisted of peripheral blood. The receptors come from a middle-aged woman with acute or convalescent COVID-19.

The V and J genes are TRBV7-9 and TRBJ1-4; 7 nucleotides agree with TRBD1. The V segment lost 1 base and the J segment 0 bases; nucleotides outside the gene matches: 11. The CDR3 totals 19 residues. Looked up from germline, CDR1 is SEHNR and CDR2 is FQNEAQ (reference sequence). This chain's CDR3 is CASSLGLRQGYATNEKLFF. The DNA of the CDR3 is TGTGCCAGCAGCTTAGGGTTGCGACAGGGTTACGCAACTAATGAAAAACTGTTTTTT.

This rearrangement joins TRBV9 to TRBJ2-2; 8 bases line up with TRBD2. V lost 0 bases and J lost 5; bases outside the gene matches: 3. This CDR3 is 15 amino acids long. Per the germline V gene, CDR1 is SGDLS and CDR2 is YYNGEE. The CDR3 spells CASSVVAGGTGELFF. CDR3 nucleotide sequence: TGTGCCAGCAGCGTAGTCGCGGGAGGAACCGGGGAGCTGTTTTTT.

The CDR3 loop is CASSPGRGAQNYGYTF. Here the CDR3 DNA reads TGTGCCAGCAGCCCTGGGCGGGGGGCGCAGAACTATGGCTACACCTTC. The V gene is TRBV11-2, the J gene TRBJ1-2; the D gene is possibly TRBD1 (6 bases). Trimming cost V 5 bases and J 2 bases, with 18 bases left between them. The CDR3 runs to 16 residues. Germline V CDR1 and CDR2: SGHAT, FQNNGV.

The chain uses TRBV15 and TRBJ1-6, with D unclear. The ends were cut back, 0 bases at V and 1 base at J, with 13 bases in the middle. The V gene's germline CDR1 is LNHNV and CDR2 YYDKDF (reference sequence). This CDR3 spans 18 amino acids. For the CDR3, the DNA is TGTGCCACCAGCAGAGAGGCAGGAAGTGGATCCTATAATTCACCCCTCCACTTT. Its protein is CATSREAGSGSYNSPLHF.

V usage is TRBV21-1 and J usage is TRBJ1-1; TRBD1 reflects the table's D call only, with no check against the DNA. TRBV21-1 represents a pseudogene. This CDR3 region has 12 residues. CDR3 sequence: CASGRQHTEAFF. In DNA form, the CDR3 reads TGTGCCAGCGGTAGACAGCACACTGAAGCTTTCTTT.

This rearrangement joins TRBV29-1 to TRBJ1-4; D is possibly TRBD1 (5 bases). The CDR3 has 14 amino acids. Germline CDR1 is SQVTM and CDR2 is ANQGSEA. The germline V and J ends were trimmed by 7 bases and 0 bases, with 12 bases remaining between them. The CDR3 protein is CSARGDATNEKLFF. For the CDR3, the DNA is TGCAGCGCTCGGGGGGATGCAACTAATGAAAAACTGTTTTTT.

For the CDR3, the DNA is TGTGCCAGCAGGGCCGGGACAGGGGTTGACGAGCAGTACTTC. Translating it yields CASRAGTGVDEQYF. V is TRBV5-4 and J is TRBJ2-7; TRBD1 aligns across 10 bases. The V and J ends lost 5 bases and 5 bases, in that order; junction bases with no gene match: 7. The CDR3 runs to 14 residues. Per germline, CDR1 SGHNT and CDR2 YYREEE (reference sequence).

This rearrangement joins TRBV30 to TRBJ1-2; D is uncertain. The CDR3 length is 13 residues. Trimming took 0 bases from V and 7 from J, leaving 12 bases between them. The germline gives CDR1 GTSNPN, CDR2 SVGIG (reference sequence). The CDR3 protein is CAWSVTGSFGYTF. In DNA form, the CDR3 reads TGTGCCTGGAGTGTAACGGGGAGTTTTGGCTACACCTTC.

This sequence joins TRBV9 and TRBJ2-1; tentative D call: TRBD1 (6 bases). This CDR3 has 15 amino acids. The germline CDR1 and CDR2 sequences are SGDLS and YYNGEE. The V gene lost 4 bases and the J gene lost 7 bases, with 18 bases spanning the gap. The CDR3 loop is CASSPITTGLNEQFF. CDR3 coding DNA: TGTGCCAGCAGCCCGATAACGACAGGATTGAATGAGCAGTTCTTC.

J is TRBJ2-7 and V is TRBV27, with TRBD1 matching over 11 bases. The CDR3 contains 15 residues. V trimming: 4 bases; J trimming: 1 base; junction bases outside the gene matches: 3. Germline V gene lookup returns CDR1 MNHEY and CDR2 SMNVEV (reference sequence). CDR3 region: CASSSGQGASYEQYF. Written as DNA, the CDR3 is TGTGCCAGCAGTTCCGGACAGGGGGCTTCCTACGAGCAGTACTTC.

This clone was found once. The rearrangement links TRBV7-8 to TRBJ1-5; 7 nucleotides line up with TRBD1. This CDR3 has 17 amino acids. CDR1 and CDR2 from the germline V gene are SGHVS and FQNEAQ. V shed 0 bases, J shed 0 bases, and the junction held 5 bases outside the gene matches. Here the CDR3 DNA reads TGTGCCAGCAGCTTAGCGGGACAGCGTTATAGCAATCAGCCCCAGCATTTT. It translates to CASSLAGQRYSNQPQHF.

This chain connects TRBV28 to TRBJ2-3; 10 bases fit TRBD2. The CDR3 length is 17 residues. J was trimmed by 3 bases and V by 2 bases; bases with no gene match: 8. CDR1 MDHEN and CDR2 SYDVKM come from the germline V gene. CDR3 in amino acids: CASSLRGLAGETDTQYF. In nucleotides, the CDR3 is TGTGCCAGCAGTTTACGTGGTCTAGCGGGGGAGACAGATACGCAGTATTTT.

The V gene is TRBV12-3 or TRBV12-4, the J gene TRBJ2-3, with unresolved D. Trimming pared 6 bases from V and 2 bases from J, leaving 9 bases between. This CDR3 spans 13 amino acids. The CDR3 protein is CASRNRHTDTQYF. Here the CDR3 DNA reads TGTGCCAGCAGAAACAGACACACAGATACGCAGTATTTT.

The genes are TRBV20-1 and TRBJ1-4; possibly TRBD1 for D (5 bases). V lost 3 bases and J lost 5, with 13 bases in between. CDR1 is DFQATT and CDR2 is SNEGSKA in the germline V gene (reference sequence). The CDR3 totals 14 residues. The CDR3 DNA follows: TGCAGTGCTAGTGATTCGACAGTAAATGAAAAACTGTTTTTT. Translating it yields CSASDSTVNEKLFF.

This clone was seen once. The rearrangement joins TRBV7-8 to TRBJ1-3, with 8 bases lining up with TRBD1. With V trimmed by 6 bases and J by 0 bases, 4 bases remained unmatched. The CDR3 sequence is 15 residues long. Germline V lookup: CDR1 SGHVS, CDR2 FQNEAQ. In DNA, the CDR3 is TGTGCCAGCAGTTCTGACAGGGGCTCTGGAAACACCATATATTTT. It translates to CASSSDRGSGNTIYF.

The chain uses TRBV9 and TRBJ2-7, with D possibly TRBD2 on 6 matching bases. This CDR3 contains 14 residues. Germline lookup yields CDR1 SGDLS and CDR2 YYNGEE. Between the trimmed V and J ends, which lost 0 bases and 2 bases, there was a span of 9 bases. The CDR3 spells CASSVDPGAYEQYF. CDR3 in DNA: TGTGCCAGCAGCGTAGACCCGGGGGCCTACGAGCAGTACTTC.

The J gene is TRBJ1-4, the V gene TRBV5-4; D ambiguous. CDR3 length equals 14 residues. Germline V gene lookup returns CDR1 SGHNT and CDR2 YYREEE (reference sequence). Trimming took off 3 bases at V and 7 bases at J, with 13 bases between the two ends. The CDR3 is CASSSERRVEKLFF. The DNA of the CDR3 is TGTGCCAGCAGCTCAGAACGACGGGTTGAAAAACTGTTTTTT.

The gene calls are TRBV18 and TRBJ2-7; D is possibly TRBD2 (6 bases). The CDR3 length is 14 residues. With 6 bases removed from V and 8 bases from J, the gap between germline ends came to 20 bases. The germline V gene encodes CDR1 KGHSH and CDR2 LQKENI. CDR3 loop: CASSLQGSEGKQYF. The DNA of the CDR3 is TGTGCCAGCTCCCTGCAGGGTTCGGAGGGCAAGCAGTACTTC.

The chain combines TRBV24-1 with TRBJ2-3; 13 nucleotides agree with TRBD2. Trimming cost V 4 bases and J 4 bases; bases outside gene matches: 16. The CDR3 covers 20 residues. Germline values: CDR1 KGHDR, CDR2 SFDVKD. The CDR3 loop reads CATSDRGLAGARRAPDTQYF. The CDR3 coding sequence is TGTGCCACCAGTGACCGAGGACTAGCGGGAGCACGCCGAGCCCCAGATACGCAGTATTTT.

Here the CDR3 DNA reads TGTGCCAGCAGCTTAACGGAGGGAAACACTGAAGCTTTCTTT. It codes for CASSLTEGNTEAFF. The chain recombines TRBV7-8 with TRBJ1-1; D is ambiguous. Germline assignment: CDR1 SGHVS and CDR2 FQNEAQ. The CDR3 runs to 14 residues. V lost 2 bases and J lost 2, with 9 bases in between.